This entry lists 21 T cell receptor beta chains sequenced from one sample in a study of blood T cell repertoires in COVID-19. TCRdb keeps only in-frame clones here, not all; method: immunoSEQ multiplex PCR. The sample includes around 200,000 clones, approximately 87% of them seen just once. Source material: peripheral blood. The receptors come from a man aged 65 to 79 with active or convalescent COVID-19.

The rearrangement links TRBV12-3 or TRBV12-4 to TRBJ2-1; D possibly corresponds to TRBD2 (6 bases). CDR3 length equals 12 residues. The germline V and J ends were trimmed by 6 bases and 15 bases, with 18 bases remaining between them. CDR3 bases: TGTGCCAGCAGCGGGGGAGGAGGGCGGAGGTTCTTC. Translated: CASSGGGGRRFF.

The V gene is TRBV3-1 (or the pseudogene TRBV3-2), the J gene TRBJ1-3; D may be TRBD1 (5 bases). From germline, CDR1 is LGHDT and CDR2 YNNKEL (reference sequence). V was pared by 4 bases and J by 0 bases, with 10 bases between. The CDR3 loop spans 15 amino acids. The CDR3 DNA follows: TGTGCCAGCAGCCTGGGACTGGCCTCTGGAAACACCATATATTTT. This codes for CASSLGLASGNTIYF.

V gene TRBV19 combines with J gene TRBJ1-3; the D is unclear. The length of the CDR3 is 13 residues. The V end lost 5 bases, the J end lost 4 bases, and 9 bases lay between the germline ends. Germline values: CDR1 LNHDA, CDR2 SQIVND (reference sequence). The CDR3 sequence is CASSESLGNTIYF. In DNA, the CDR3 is TGTGCCAGTAGTGAAAGCCTGGGAAACACCATATATTTT.

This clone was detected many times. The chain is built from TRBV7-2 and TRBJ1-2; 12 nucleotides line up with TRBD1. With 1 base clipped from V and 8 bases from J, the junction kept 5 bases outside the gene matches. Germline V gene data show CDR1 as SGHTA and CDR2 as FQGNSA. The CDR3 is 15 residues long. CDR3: CASSLEGQGAEGYTF. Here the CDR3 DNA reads TGTGCCAGCAGCTTAGAGGGACAGGGGGCAGAAGGCTACACCTTC.

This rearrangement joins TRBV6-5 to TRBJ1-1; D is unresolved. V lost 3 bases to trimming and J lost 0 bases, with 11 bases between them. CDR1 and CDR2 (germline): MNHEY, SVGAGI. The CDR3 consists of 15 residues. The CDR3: CASSYSNLMNTEAFF. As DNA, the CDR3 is TGTGCCAGCAGTTATAGCAATCTCATGAACACTGAAGCTTTCTTT.

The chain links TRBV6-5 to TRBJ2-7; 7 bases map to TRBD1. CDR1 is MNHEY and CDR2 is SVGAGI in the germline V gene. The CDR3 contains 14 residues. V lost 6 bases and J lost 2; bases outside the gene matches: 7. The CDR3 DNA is TGTGCCAGCAGGCCCCCGGGACAGACCTACGAGCAGTACTTC. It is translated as CASRPPGQTYEQYF.

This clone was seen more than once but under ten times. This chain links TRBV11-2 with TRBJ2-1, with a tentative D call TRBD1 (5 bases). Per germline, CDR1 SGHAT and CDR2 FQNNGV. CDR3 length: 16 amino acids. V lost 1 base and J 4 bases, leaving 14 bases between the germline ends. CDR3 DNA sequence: TGTGCCAGCAGCTTAGGGCAGGGATTTGGGTACAATGAGCAGTTCTTC. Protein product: CASSLGQGFGYNEQFF.

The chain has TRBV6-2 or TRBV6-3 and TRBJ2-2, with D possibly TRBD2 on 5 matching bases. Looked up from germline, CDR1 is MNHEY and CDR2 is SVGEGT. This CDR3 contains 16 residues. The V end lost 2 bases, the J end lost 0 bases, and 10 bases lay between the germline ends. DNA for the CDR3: TGTGCCAGCAGTTACCGGACTGTCGCGAACACCGGGGAGCTGTTTTTT. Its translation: CASSYRTVANTGELFF.

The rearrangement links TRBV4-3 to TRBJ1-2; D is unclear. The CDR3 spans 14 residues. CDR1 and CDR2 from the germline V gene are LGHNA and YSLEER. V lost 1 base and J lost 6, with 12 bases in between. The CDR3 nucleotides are TGCGCCAGCAGCCAAGCTGCGGACTCAAATGGCTACACCTTC. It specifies CASSQAADSNGYTF.

As DNA, the CDR3 is TGTGCCAGCAGCTTAGTACAGGCAAACTCCTACGAGCAGTACTTC. It translates to CASSLVQANSYEQYF. The chain uses TRBV5-8 and TRBJ2-7; possible D gene TRBD1, 5 bases. Between the trimmed V and J ends, which lost 2 bases and 0 bases, there was a span of 12 bases. This CDR3 is built from 15 residues. The germline gives CDR1 SGHTS, CDR2 YDEGEE. The variable domain in full, with the rest retrieved from reference TRBV5-8 and TRBJ2-7, is EAGVTQSPTHLIKTRGQQATLRCSPISGHTSVYWYQQALGLGLQFLLWYDEGEERNRGNFPPRFSGRQFPNYSSELNVNALELEDSALYLCASSLVQANSYEQYFGPGTRLTVT.

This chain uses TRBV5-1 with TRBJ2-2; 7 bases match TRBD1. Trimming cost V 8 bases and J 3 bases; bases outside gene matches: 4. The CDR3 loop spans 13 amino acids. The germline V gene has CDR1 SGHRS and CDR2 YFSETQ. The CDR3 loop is CASRGQDTGELFF. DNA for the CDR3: TGCGCCAGTAGGGGGCAGGACACCGGGGAGCTGTTTTTT.

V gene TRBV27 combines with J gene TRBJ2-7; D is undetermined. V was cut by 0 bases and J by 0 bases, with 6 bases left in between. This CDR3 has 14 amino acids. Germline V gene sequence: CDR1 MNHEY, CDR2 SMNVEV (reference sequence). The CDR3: CASSLSWSSYEQYF. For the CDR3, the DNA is TGTGCCAGCAGTTTATCGTGGAGCTCCTACGAGCAGTACTTC.

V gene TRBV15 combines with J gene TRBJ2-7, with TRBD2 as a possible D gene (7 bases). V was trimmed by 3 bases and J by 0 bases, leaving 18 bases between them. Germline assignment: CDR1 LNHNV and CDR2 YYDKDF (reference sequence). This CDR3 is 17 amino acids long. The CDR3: CATSRGPGGERSYEQYF. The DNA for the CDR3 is TGTGCCACCAGCAGGGGCCCGGGGGGCGAACGCTCCTACGAGCAGTACTTC.

The CDR3 loop reads CASSLRRDGYTF. Here the CDR3 DNA reads TGCGCCAGCAGCTTGAGGAGGGACGGCTACACCTTC. V is TRBV5-1 and J is TRBJ1-2; possibly TRBD1 for D (5 bases). V dropped 1 base and J dropped 8 bases, with 9 bases sitting between them. The CDR3 contains 12 residues. Germline V CDR1 and CDR2: SGHRS, YFSETQ.

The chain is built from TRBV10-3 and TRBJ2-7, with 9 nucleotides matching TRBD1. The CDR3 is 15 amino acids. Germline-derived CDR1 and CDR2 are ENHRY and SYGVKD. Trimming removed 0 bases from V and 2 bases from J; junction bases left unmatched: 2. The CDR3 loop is CAISESWDRAYEQYF. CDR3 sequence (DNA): TGTGCCATCAGTGAGTCATGGGACAGGGCCTACGAGCAGTACTTC.

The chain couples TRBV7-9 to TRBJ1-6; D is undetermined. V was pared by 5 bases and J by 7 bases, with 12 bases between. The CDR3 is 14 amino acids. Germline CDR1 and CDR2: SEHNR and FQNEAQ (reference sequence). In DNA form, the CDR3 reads TGTGCCAGCAGCAAAGTCCACAGCAATTCACCCCTCCACTTT. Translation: CASSKVHSNSPLHF.

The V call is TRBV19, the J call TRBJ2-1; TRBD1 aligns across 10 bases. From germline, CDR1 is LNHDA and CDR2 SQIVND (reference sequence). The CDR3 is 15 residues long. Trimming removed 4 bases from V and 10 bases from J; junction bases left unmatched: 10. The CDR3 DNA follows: TGTGCCAGTAGTACCTCCCAGACAGGGGGCCGGGAGCAGTTCTTC. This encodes CASSTSQTGGREQFF.

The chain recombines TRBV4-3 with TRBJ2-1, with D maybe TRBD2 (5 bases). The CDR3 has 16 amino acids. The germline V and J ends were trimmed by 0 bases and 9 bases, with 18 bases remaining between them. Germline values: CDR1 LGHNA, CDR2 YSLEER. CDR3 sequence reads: CASSQDTAGAAGEQFF. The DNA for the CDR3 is TGCGCCAGCAGCCAAGATACGGCAGGAGCGGCGGGTGAGCAGTTCTTC.

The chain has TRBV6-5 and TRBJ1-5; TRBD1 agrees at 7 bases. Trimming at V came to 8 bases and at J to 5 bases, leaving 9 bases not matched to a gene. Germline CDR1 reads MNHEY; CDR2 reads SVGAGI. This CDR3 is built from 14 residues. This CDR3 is CASSPTGNDQPQHF. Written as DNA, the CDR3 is TGTGCCAGCTCCCCGACAGGGAACGATCAGCCCCAGCATTTT.

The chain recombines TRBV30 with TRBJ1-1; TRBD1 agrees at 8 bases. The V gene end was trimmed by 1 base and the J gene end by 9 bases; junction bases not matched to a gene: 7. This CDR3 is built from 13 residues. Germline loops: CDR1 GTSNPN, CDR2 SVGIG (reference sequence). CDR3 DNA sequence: TGTGCCTGGAGTGGGACAGGGAGGGAGAAAGCTTTCTTT. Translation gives CAWSGTGREKAFF.

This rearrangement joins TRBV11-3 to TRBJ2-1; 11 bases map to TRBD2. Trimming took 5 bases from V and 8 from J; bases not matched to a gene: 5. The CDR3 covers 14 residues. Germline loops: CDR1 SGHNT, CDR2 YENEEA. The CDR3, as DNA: TGTGCCAGCAGCCATCTGACTAGCGGGGATGAGCAGTTCTTC. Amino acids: CASSHLTSGDEQFF. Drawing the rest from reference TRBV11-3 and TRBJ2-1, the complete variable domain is EAGVVQSPRYKIIEKKQPVAFWCNPISGHNTLYWYLQNLGQGPELLIRYENEEAVDDSQLPKDRFSAERLKGVDSTLKIQPAELGDSAVYLCASSHLTSGDEQFFGPGTRLTVL.